This is a list of T cell receptor beta chains from one sample in a study of CD8 T cells in Susac syndrome. Using its own MiXCR run on the immunoSEQ multiplex PCR reads, TCRdb lists one record per CDR3 protein. Of 130,000 or so distinct CDR3 sequences listed, about 93% are singletons. The sequencing input was CD8+ T cells from PBMCs. These receptors came from a human donor with Susac syndrome. The CDR3 runs from the conserved cysteine through the conserved F or W. Some rows have no size entry. The others give once, few or many, or a class for an expanded clone.

abundance,v_gene,CDR3aa
NA,TRBV6-5,CASSQGQGVQPQHF
NA,TRBV20-1,CSARDSPQGYEQYF
NA,TRBV4-1,CASSQEGGDQRYYEQYF
NA,TRBV6-5,CASSSGGATEAFF
once,TRBV30,CAWTGHGILGYTF
NA,TRBV2,CASSDNRGQDSPLHF
NA,TRBV5-1,CASSWETGGSGYTF
NA,TRBV6-1,CASSDARRDRDGYTF
NA,TRBV5-4,CASTATANYGYTF
NA,TRBV27,CASSLRSPQTNTEAFF
NA,TRBV7-9,CASSLGGQFSNQPQHF
few,TRBV7-9,CASSLGSNSPLHF
NA,TRBV5-8,CASSSGGYNEQFF
once,TRBV9,CASSVDDGPYEQYF
NA,TRBV13,CASSLGSPGYTF
NA,TRBV20-1,CSAQRTGERGNEQFF
NA,TRBV2,CASSEGMLYGYTF
few,TRBV9,CASSAGTDSYEQYF
NA,TRBV12-3/TRBV12-4,CASSFGSPLSTQYF
NA,TRBV20-1,CSARDGVTGELFF
NA,TRBV30,CAWSVLGDTEAFF
NA,TRBV2,CASRMVGGNEQYF
NA,TRBV7-6,CASSLAGGTYNEQFF
NA,TRBV20-1,CSARPKEGYNEQFF
NA,TRBV11-2,CASSLTGGWTQYF
NA,TRBV4-1,CASSQETASGPYNEQFF
NA,TRBV20-1,CSAQGGQGTLETQYF
NA,TRBV13,CASSPGGQAFF
NA,TRBV7-9,CASRRDCGKLFF
NA,TRBV6-5,CASSYSPGAGETQYF
NA,TRBV6-1,CASSDPGDGYTF
NA,TRBV6-2/TRBV6-3,CASSYSRTGGSGETQYF
NA,TRBV20-1,CSAQPAGTSGGFEQFF
once,TRBV12-3/TRBV12-4,CASSGQDRSGANVLTF
NA,TRBV6-5,CASSYLPRTRYYEQYF
once,TRBV5-1,CASSLGLPGTGKENTEAFF
NA,TRBV20-1,CSARDLGLSSYTF
NA,TRBV29-1,CSARTGRGNTIYF
NA,TRBV29-1,CSVRTSQGVWYF
NA,TRBV5-6,CASSLGGLGELFF
NA,TRBV11-2,CASSFVGTEAFF
once,TRBV9,CASSVNSGEQFF
NA,TRBV2,CASGNRGYSNQPQHF
NA,TRBV9,CASTRGAGGGTEAFF
NA,TRBV12-3/TRBV12-4,CASTESGQAGQTQYF
NA,TRBV27,CASKEGGNEQFF
NA,TRBV15,CATRKGAMNEQYF
once,TRBV6-2/TRBV6-3,CASSYPEGMSGYTF
NA,TRBV4-1,CASSQRQGVPEAFF
NA,TRBV7-2,CASSLDRTSGGAVDEQYF
NA,TRBV20-1,CSAREIPYNSPLHF
NA,TRBV5-6,CASSLAPGPSGTQYF
NA,TRBV7-6,CASSFGGGTTDTQYF
NA,TRBV4-2,CASSQEVAGEGSQETQYF
NA,TRBV20-1,CSARGRTDTQYF
NA,TRBV29-1,CSVEWRGIPQTQYF
NA,TRBV14,CASSFETGDHGELFF
NA,TRBV29-1,CSVDSGTSTDTQYF
NA,TRBV15,CATSRDQGHEQFF
NA,TRBV30,CAWDSQGEGYTF